Reported below is one TCR beta chain. Clones were sequenced by immunoSEQ multiplex PCR, and TCRdb holds only the in-frame ones, with some missing. The table records approximately 69,000 clones, about 70% of them present only once. Germline loops: CDR1 SGHRS, CDR2 YFSETQ. The ends lost 0 bases at V and 0 bases at J; junction bases unmatched: 8. This CDR3 is built from 19 residues. This entry belongs to a study of blood T cell repertoires in COVID-19. The rearrangement links TRBV5-1 to TRBJ2-3, with 12 bases lining up with TRBD2. The TCR originated in a man aged 55 to 70 with acute or convalescent COVID-19. Material: peripheral blood. The CDR3: CASSLAGRLAGASTDTQYF. For the CDR3, the DNA is TGCGCCAGCAGCTTGGCCGGGAGACTAGCGGGGGCTAGCACAGATACGCAGTATTTT.